This entry describes one T cell receptor (beta chain). The antigen is undetermined. This sample stems from a study of T cell responses to AZD1222 COVID-19 vaccine. As for the study in general: Second-dose groups at about 4 or about 12 weeks were pooled.

TCRdb's copy holds only in-frame clones and misses some; the assay was immunoSEQ multiplex PCR. The sample has approximately 150,000 clones; 85% to 95% are singletons. Study-wide findings and caveats: There were vaccine-associated CD4 TCRs across spike, dominant at 160-218 and 743-854. Only a handful of AZD1222 recipients, about six in all, had baseline seropositivity. Donors in the cohort were predominantly white British and more often female, and clonal diversity was possibly underestimated.

The source was peripheral blood, collected on day 0 of AZD1222 vaccination. This TCR was sampled from an adult in good health.

CDR3 residues: CASSLAGPSSGANVLTF. CDR3 coding DNA: TGTGCCAGCAGCTTGGCCGGGCCCAGCTCTGGGGCCAACGTCCTGACTTTC. The chain carries TRBV5-4 and TRBJ2-6; no firm D call. This CDR3 has 17 residues. V was trimmed by 0 bases and J by 0 bases, leaving 10 bases between them. Germline V gives CDR1 SGHNT, CDR2 YYREEE (reference sequence).